The 12 T cell receptor beta chains presented below share a single source sample, sequenced in a study of T cell responses to AZD1222 COVID-19 vaccine. Generated by immunoSEQ multiplex PCR, the TCRdb table keeps only in-frame clones and is missing some. This sample has just under 35,000 clones, with 65% to 90% found just once. The sequenced sample was peripheral blood, obtained on day 0 of AZD1222 vaccination. The source of these receptors is an adult in good health.

CDR3 DNA sequence: TGTGCCAGCAGCCGGGGACCGTTATCTGAAGCTTTCTTT. Protein sequence: CASSRGPLSEAFF. The chain carries TRBV3-1 (or the pseudogene TRBV3-2) and TRBJ1-1, with D possibly matching TRBD1 (5 bases). Germline-derived CDR1 and CDR2 are LGHDT and YNNKEL (reference sequence). V was cut by 4 bases and J by 6 bases, with 12 bases left in between. The CDR3 is 13 residues long.

V and J are TRBV5-1 and TRBJ1-1, with a weak D call TRBD1 (5 bases). The CDR3 runs to 12 residues. Germline V lookup: CDR1 SGHRS, CDR2 YFSETQ. V lost 1 base to trimming and J lost 10 bases, with 11 bases between them. CDR3 bases: TGCGCCAGCAGCTTGCTCGGGACCGGAGCTTTCTTT. Translated, it gives CASSLLGTGAFF.

The rearrangement links TRBV6-1 to TRBJ1-1, with TRBD1 matching over 7 bases. Germline CDR1 MNHNS, CDR2 SASEGT. This CDR3 region has 16 residues. Unmatched junction bases numbered 13, after V lost 4 bases and J lost 5 bases. This CDR3 is CASSGVKGAWGTEAFF. The DNA of the CDR3 is TGTGCCAGCAGTGGGGTAAAGGGGGCTTGGGGGACTGAAGCTTTCTTT.

The chain links TRBV19 to TRBJ1-5; a weak D match, TRBD1 (6 bases). Germline CDR1 reads LNHDA; CDR2 reads SQIVND (reference sequence). This CDR3 is built from 14 residues. Deletions cut 6 bases from V and 7 bases from J, with 16 bases between. CDR3 loop: CASSQQGQGQPQHF. The DNA of the CDR3 is TGTGCCAGTAGCCAACAGGGCCAGGGGCAGCCCCAGCATTTT.

The rearrangement links TRBV19 to TRBJ1-1; D uncertain. Per the germline V gene, CDR1 is LNHDA and CDR2 is SQIVND (reference sequence). V was shortened by 6 bases and J by 0 bases, with 20 bases between the two germline ends. This CDR3 contains 17 residues. The CDR3 coding sequence is TGTGCCAGTAGCAAGGGTACAATAAGTAGAATGAACACTGAAGCTTTCTTT. It translates to CASSKGTISRMNTEAFF.

The chain couples TRBV7-2 to TRBJ1-6; unclear D gene. CDR1 SGHTA and CDR2 FQGNSA come from the germline V gene. The CDR3 sequence is 15 residues long. Trimming took off 3 bases at V and 0 bases at J, with 6 bases between the two ends. The CDR3 loop reads CASSFVSSYNSPLHF. DNA for the CDR3: TGTGCCAGCAGCTTCGTGAGCTCCTATAATTCACCCCTCCACTTT. The full variable domain, with the rest looked up from reference TRBV7-2 and TRBJ1-6, is GAGVSQSPSNKVTEKGKDVELRCDPISGHTALYWYRQSLGQGLEFLIYFQGNSAPDKSGLPSDRFSAERTGGSVSTLTIQRTQQEDSAVYLCASSFVSSYNSPLHFGNGTRLTVT.

The rearrangement links TRBV19 to TRBJ2-6; D is ambiguous. This CDR3 is 15 amino acids long. Germline loops: CDR1 LNHDA, CDR2 SQIVND (reference sequence). V lost 9 bases and J lost 4, with 16 bases in between. The CDR3 sequence is CASHSRSLGANVLTF. CDR3 nucleotides: TGTGCCAGCCACTCCCGCTCCCTCGGGGCCAACGTCCTGACTTTC. The full variable domain, its missing parts supplied by reference TRBV19 and TRBJ2-6, is DGGITQSPKYLFRKEGQNVTLSCEQNLNHDAMYWYRQDPGQGLRLIYYSQIVNDFQKGDIAEGYSVSREKKESFPLTVTSAQKNPTAFYLCASHSRSLGANVLTFGAGSRLTVL.

This chain connects TRBV30 to TRBJ2-7; D not resolved. V dropped 3 bases and J dropped 2 bases, with 8 bases sitting between them. This CDR3 has 12 amino acids. Germline CDR1 GTSNPN, CDR2 SVGIG (reference sequence). This CDR3 is CAWSPDTYEQYF. The CDR3 region has the DNA TGTGCCTGGAGCCCGGATACCTACGAGCAGTACTTC.

This rearrangement joins TRBV24-1 to TRBJ2-3, with a possible D match to TRBD2 (5 bases). Germline V gene data show CDR1 as KGHDR and CDR2 as SFDVKD. Trimming removed 1 base at V and 0 bases at J, with 13 bases between. This CDR3 has 17 amino acids. CDR3 amino acids: CATSDFPGLSSTDTQYF. The CDR3 coding sequence is TGTGCCACCAGTGATTTTCCCGGACTTTCTAGCACAGATACGCAGTATTTT.

This chain joins TRBV2 and TRBJ1-1; D may be TRBD1 (6 bases). Per the germline V gene, CDR1 is SNHLY and CDR2 is FYNNEI. V was pared by 8 bases and J by 0 bases, with 16 bases between. The CDR3 runs to 15 residues. DNA of the CDR3: TGTGCCAGCGGGGGGGCCACGAGAGTGAACACTGAAGCTTTCTTT. Translating it yields CASGGATRVNTEAFF.

This chain connects TRBV6-5 to TRBJ1-5; no reliable D call. Germline CDR1 MNHEY, CDR2 SVGAGI. V dropped 0 bases and J dropped 5 bases, with 11 bases sitting between them. The CDR3 contains 15 residues. CDR3 sequence: CASSYSFNVDQPQHF. CDR3 sequence (DNA): TGTGCCAGCAGTTACTCGTTCAACGTCGATCAGCCCCAGCATTTT.

The chain joins TRBV18 to TRBJ1-2; D not certain. This CDR3 spans 13 amino acids. V shed 2 bases and J shed 2 bases, with 6 bases lying between them. Germline assignment: CDR1 KGHSH and CDR2 LQKENI. CDR3 DNA sequence: TGTGCCAGCTCACCAACGATAAACTATGGCTACACCTTC. Its translation: CASSPTINYGYTF.